This T cell receptor (beta chain) was sequenced for a study of PD-L1 blockade in urothelial cancer. Study as a whole: Each participant's history included 0 to 3 prior chemotherapy regimens.

The repertoire was sequenced with immunoSEQ multiplex PCR; TCRdb's copy has only in-frame clones and lacks some. Found here are 45,000 or so clones, more than 70% of them singletons; the top ten hold 25%. Time point denoted: pretreatment peripheral blood. Losses at the gene ends were 1 base for V and 5 bases for J; bases not matched to a gene: 6. This CDR3 contains 15 residues. Germline V gene sequence: CDR1 SEHNR, CDR2 FQNEAQ (reference sequence). J is TRBJ1-1 and V is TRBV7-9; 8 bases agree with TRBD1. The clonotype was recovered from a donor aged 40 or older with urothelial cancer. Sequenced here: PBMCs, sampled around atezolizumab (anti-PD-L1) treatment. This CDR3 is CASSLGQGRRTEAFF. CDR3 in DNA: TGTGCCAGCAGCTTAGGACAGGGGAGAAGGACTGAAGCTTTCTTT.